The 11 T cell receptor beta chains given below trace back to one sample, sequenced in a study of T cell changes during pregnancy in multiple sclerosis. TCRdb keeps only in-frame clones here, not all; method: immunoSEQ multiplex PCR. The sample has under 50,000 clones, roughly nine tenths seen once; the top ten hold approximately 1%. Material: CD4+ T cells from peripheral blood mononuclear cells, obtained after pregnancy. These receptors were collected from a female donor with multiple sclerosis, enrolled in a pregnancy study.

V and J are TRBV11-2 and TRBJ2-7, with 11 positions matching TRBD2. There are 15 residues in the CDR3. J lost 2 bases, V lost 1 base, and 1 base had no gene match. Germline-derived CDR1 and CDR2 are SGHAT and FQNNGV. The chain's CDR3 is CASSLGLAGTYEQYF. The CDR3 DNA reads TGTGCCAGCAGCTTAGGACTAGCGGGAACCTACGAGCAGTACTTC.

The chain joins TRBV5-6 to TRBJ1-2; D might be TRBD1 (6 bases). The CDR3 runs 15 residues. V lost 1 base, J lost 4 bases, and 14 bases lay in between. In germline, CDR1 is SGHDT, CDR2 YYEEEE. For the CDR3, the DNA is TGTGCCAGCAGCTTGCAAAACTCAGGGGCCTATGGCTACACCTTC. Translated, it gives CASSLQNSGAYGYTF. The full variable domain, its missing parts supplied by reference TRBV5-6 and TRBJ1-2, is DAGVTQSPTHLIKTRGQQVTLRCSPKSGHDTVSWYQQALGQGPQFIFQYYEEEERQRGNFPDRFSGHQFPNYSSELNVNALLLGDSALYLCASSLQNSGAYGYTFGSGTRLTVV.

Only a few counts were recorded for this clone. The chain links TRBV5-6 to TRBJ2-5, with D possibly TRBD1 on 6 matching bases. V was shortened by 0 bases and J by 4 bases, with 13 bases between the two germline ends. CDR1 and CDR2 (germline): SGHDT, YYEEEE. CDR3 size: 15 residues. The CDR3 coding sequence is TGTGCCAGCAGCTTGGATGGGGTAGGGGGAGAGACCCAGTACTTC. This gives the protein CASSLDGVGGETQYF. Combining the CDR3 with reference TRBV5-6 and TRBJ2-5 gives the whole variable domain DAGVTQSPTHLIKTRGQQVTLRCSPKSGHDTVSWYQQALGQGPQFIFQYYEEEERQRGNFPDRFSGHQFPNYSSELNVNALLLGDSALYLCASSLDGVGGETQYFGPGTRLLVL.

This clone was observed a handful of times. The CDR3 reads CASSRQTGSYEQYF. The CDR3, as DNA: TGTGCCAGCAGTAGACAGACAGGGTCCTACGAGCAGTACTTC. The chain employs TRBV27 and TRBJ2-7, with 7 positions matching TRBD1. The CDR3 extends over 14 amino acids. Germline V gives CDR1 MNHEY, CDR2 SMNVEV (reference sequence). The ends lost 5 bases at V and 1 base at J; junction bases unmatched: 5.

Only one count was recorded for this clone. V usage is TRBV2 and J usage is TRBJ1-2, with TRBD1 identical over 7 bases. The CDR3 runs to 12 residues. CDR1 SNHLY and CDR2 FYNNEI come from the germline V gene. The J segment lost 5 bases and the V segment lost 7 bases, leaving 4 bases of the junction unmatched. CDR3 in amino acids: CASNPGQYGYTF. In DNA form, the CDR3 reads TGTGCCAGCAACCCGGGACAGTATGGCTACACCTTC.

The gene calls are TRBV2 and TRBJ2-1, with no clear D. Germline CDR1 SNHLY, CDR2 FYNNEI. The CDR3 has 14 residues. Trimming removed 4 bases at V and 2 bases at J, with 9 bases between. CDR3 region: CASSALSAYNEQFF. DNA for the CDR3: TGTGCCAGCAGTGCGCTGTCGGCCTACAATGAGCAGTTCTTC.

The chain combines TRBV4-2 with TRBJ2-3, with 11 nucleotides matching TRBD2. V was pared by 4 bases and J by 3 bases, with 6 bases of the junction left unmatched. Germline V gives CDR1 LGHNA, CDR2 YNFKEQ. The CDR3 consists of 16 residues. CDR3 coding DNA: TGTGCCAGCAGCCTCACTAGCGGGAGTAGGACAGATACGCAGTATTTT. Translating it yields CASSLTSGSRTDTQYF.

The DNA for the CDR3 is TGCAGCGCTGGGACTAGCAGCGTCGAGCAGTACTTC. Protein: CSAGTSSVEQYF. This chain joins TRBV29-1 and TRBJ2-7; 9 nucleotides agree with TRBD2. J lost 6 bases, V lost 7 bases, and 7 bases had no gene match. Germline CDR1 SQVTM, CDR2 ANQGSEA. CDR3 length equals 12 residues.

This clone was observed a single time. The chain combines TRBV6-1 with TRBJ2-3; TRBD2 matches 8 bases. The V segment lost 5 bases and the J segment 3 bases; nucleotides outside the gene matches: 7. CDR3 size: 15 residues. The germline CDR1 and CDR2 sequences are MNHNS and SASEGT. The chain's CDR3 is CASSRLALATDTQYF. The CDR3 DNA reads as TGTGCCAGCAGTAGACTAGCGCTTGCAACAGATACGCAGTATTTT.

This sequence joins TRBV28 and TRBJ2-7; 9 bases are a match to TRBD2. CDR1 is MDHEN and CDR2 is SYDVKM in the germline V gene. After removal of 7 bases from V and 5 bases from J, the junction contained 3 bases not matched to a gene. CDR3 length equals 12 residues. CDR3 nucleotide sequence: TGTGCCAGCACGGGCGGGAGGGACGAGCAGTACTTC. Its protein product is CASTGGRDEQYF.

Written as DNA, the CDR3 is TGTGCCAGCAGCCGGGGGACAGCCACCTACGAGCAGTACTTC. Translating it yields CASSRGTATYEQYF. This chain links TRBV6-5 with TRBJ2-7; tentative D call: TRBD1 (7 bases). Trimming took 6 bases from V and 2 from J, leaving 14 bases between them. The CDR3 is 14 residues long. Germline lookup yields CDR1 MNHEY and CDR2 SVGAGI.